Sequencing of this T cell receptor beta chain was carried out in a study of TET2 disruption in CD19-targeted CAR T cells (dated by TCRdb to the late 2010s). About the full investigation: No additional inclusion criteria were applied, and the number of samples was determined by the original clinical trial design and by sample availability. Points the paper makes about the study in general: The conclusions drawn about the patient's CAR T cells were based on extensive analysis of just one subject.

Per the publication, the treatment or condition label means: autologous CTL019 cells: CD19 CAR with 4-1BB and CD3 zeta domains. The CD19 CAR incorporated TCR zeta and 4-1BB costimulatory signaling domains. T cells for CTL019 manufacturing were collected from peripheral blood by leukapheresis. The DNeasy Blood and Tissue Kit was used to extract genomic DNA from pre-infusion T cells, peripheral blood, or sorted post-infusion T cells. TCR beta chain deep sequencing was performed with the immunoSEQ assay. The authors' pipeline ran thus. Only productive TCR beta rearrangements were used to compute clonotype frequencies. The table was pulled from immuneACCESS by TCRdb, which kept in-frame rearrangements only. Such tables lose some clones; where checked, under half of the loss comes from unresolved V genes, and the rest has no known cause. V and J calls and clone size follow that table, whereas D and trimming were derived from the DNA. The table for this sample records about 25,000 clones. Together, the top ten hold 1.5% to 2% of the sample.

About this clone: This receptor's antigen is unknown. The sequence runs out 3 residues before the end of the CDR3; the remainder is reconstructed from the germline J gene.

The germline V gene yields SGHVS for CDR1 and FNYEAQ for CDR2. The CDR3 has 18 amino acids, counting the end cysteine and phenylalanine. The DNA covers only part of the CDR3, 45 bases in frame from base 1. The sample in question was CD8- CAR+ T cells sorted from cultured blood T cells, obtained for CD19 CAR T cell therapy. Explained via the paper, the cell subset or site label denotes: CD8-negative CAR-positive T cells from the infusion product. The clonotype comes from a man in his 70s with chronic lymphocytic leukemia. This sequence uses TRBV7-6 and TRBJ1-2; TRBD1 might be the D gene, on 6 matching bases. The covered CDR3 bases are TGTGCCAGCAGCTTAGCGAGGTCCACAGGGACCGGCTCCTACGAC. It encodes CASSLARSTGTGSYD. The entire CDR3 protein is CASSLARSTGTGSYDYTF.